Listed below are T cell receptor beta chains from one sample, sequenced in a study of CD8 T cells in Susac syndrome. TCRdb fed the immunoSEQ multiplex PCR reads into MiXCR, producing one record per CDR3 protein. Seen here are 150,000 to 200,000 distinct CDR3 sequences, over 85% observed once, and the top ten hold around 0.13%. The specimen was CD4+ T cells from PBMCs. Receptors originate from a human donor in good health. Both conserved end residues are part of each CDR3. Each record gives: CDR3 protein, CDR3 DNA, V gene, J gene, D gene, clone size. The D gene is left open where the match is weak. Clone size, where shown, is once, few, many, or a class for clones that have expanded.

CDR3 protein: CASSTSGGYQETQYF
CDR3 DNA: TGTGCCAGCAGCACTAGCGGGGGGTACCAAGAGACCCAGTACTTC
V gene: TRBV9
J gene: TRBJ2-5
D gene: TRBD2
clone size: NA

CDR3 protein: CASSQVEGETQYF
CDR3 DNA: TGCGCCAGCAGCCAAGTCGAAGGAGAGACCCAGTACTTC
V gene: TRBV4-1
J gene: TRBJ2-5
D gene: NA
clone size: NA

CDR3 protein: CASSLLRNTEAFF
CDR3 DNA: TGTGCCAGCAGTTTGTTGAGGAACACTGAAGCTTTCTTT
V gene: TRBV12-3/TRBV12-4
J gene: TRBJ1-1
D gene: NA
clone size: NA

CDR3 protein: CASSHTKAGGLSYEQYF
CDR3 DNA: TGTGCCAGCAGCCATACAAAAGCGGGAGGACTCTCCTACGAGCAGTACTTC
V gene: TRBV3-1
J gene: TRBJ2-7
D gene: TRBD2
clone size: NA

CDR3 protein: CSARGGSTGELFF
CDR3 DNA: TGCAGTGCTAGGGGGGGGAGTACCGGGGAGCTGTTTTTT
V gene: TRBV20-1
J gene: TRBJ2-2
D gene: TRBD2
clone size: NA

CDR3 protein: CASSHGGPAGETQYF
CDR3 DNA: TGTGCCAGCAGCCATGGAGGGCCCGCCGGGGAGACCCAGTACTTC
V gene: TRBV3-1
J gene: TRBJ2-5
D gene: NA
clone size: NA

CDR3 protein: CASSSSGTGKNIQYF
CDR3 DNA: TGTGCCAGCAGTTCCTCCGGGACGGGGAAAAACATTCAGTACTTC
V gene: TRBV12-3/TRBV12-4
J gene: TRBJ2-4
D gene: NA
clone size: once

CDR3 protein: CASSLIAARGNGYTF
CDR3 DNA: TGTGCCAGCAGTTTAATAGCAGCCCGGGGGAATGGCTACACCTTC
V gene: TRBV12-3/TRBV12-4
J gene: TRBJ1-2
D gene: NA
clone size: NA

CDR3 protein: CASSRFLALSWYEQYF
CDR3 DNA: TGTGCCAGCAGCCGTTTCCTAGCCCTCTCTTGGTACGAGCAGTACTTC
V gene: TRBV3-1
J gene: TRBJ2-7
D gene: NA
clone size: NA

CDR3 protein: CASSPSSGGPGDEQYF
CDR3 DNA: TGTGCCAGCTCACCATCCTCCGGGGGCCCGGGGGACGAGCAGTACTTC
V gene: TRBV18
J gene: TRBJ2-7
D gene: NA
clone size: NA

CDR3 protein: CASSTWVAGDQETQYF
CDR3 DNA: TGTGCCAGCAGCACCTGGGTAGCGGGGGATCAAGAGACCCAGTACTTC
V gene: TRBV12-3/TRBV12-4
J gene: TRBJ2-5
D gene: TRBD2
clone size: NA

CDR3 protein: CASTRIGTEAFF
CDR3 DNA: TGTGCCAGCACACGGATAGGCACTGAAGCTTTCTTT
V gene: TRBV7-9
J gene: TRBJ1-1
D gene: NA
clone size: NA

CDR3 protein: CASSFSPLAGATGELFF
CDR3 DNA: TGTGCCAGCAGCTTCTCACCCCTCGCAGGGGCTACCGGGGAGCTGTTTTTT
V gene: TRBV9
J gene: TRBJ2-2
D gene: NA
clone size: NA

CDR3 protein: CASSQAGHGFSGANVLTF
CDR3 DNA: TGCGCCAGCAGCCAGGCGGGACACGGATTCTCTGGGGCCAACGTCCTGACTTTC
V gene: TRBV5-1
J gene: TRBJ2-6
D gene: NA
clone size: once

CDR3 protein: CASSLGGGAVDTQYF
CDR3 DNA: TGTGCCAGCAGCTTGGGTGGGGGGGCCGTAGATACGCAGTATTTT
V gene: TRBV5-4
J gene: TRBJ2-3
D gene: NA
clone size: NA

CDR3 protein: CASSLGSPGFTYEQYF
CDR3 DNA: TGTGCCAGCAGCTTAGGATCGCCAGGGTTCACCTACGAGCAGTACTTC
V gene: TRBV11-1
J gene: TRBJ2-7
D gene: NA
clone size: NA

CDR3 protein: CASSRDYQETQYF
CDR3 DNA: TGTGCCAGCAGTAGGGACTATCAAGAGACCCAGTACTTC
V gene: TRBV2
J gene: TRBJ2-5
D gene: TRBD2
clone size: NA

CDR3 protein: CSARDLGGREGREQYF
CDR3 DNA: TGCAGTGCTAGAGATCTGGGGGGTCGGGAAGGGCGCGAGCAGTACTTC
V gene: TRBV20-1
J gene: TRBJ2-7
D gene: NA
clone size: NA

CDR3 protein: CSVHPSGQGTEAFF
CDR3 DNA: TGCAGCGTCCACCCCTCGGGACAGGGAACTGAAGCTTTCTTT
V gene: TRBV29-1
J gene: TRBJ1-1
D gene: TRBD1
clone size: NA

CDR3 protein: CSVVLVGGSTYEQYF
CDR3 DNA: TGCAGCGTTGTCTTAGTCGGGGGCTCCACCTACGAGCAGTACTTC
V gene: TRBV29-1
J gene: TRBJ2-7
D gene: NA
clone size: NA

CDR3 protein: CASSSLWDRPSF
CDR3 DNA: TGTGCCAGCAGTTCTCTGTGGGACAGACCGTCTTTC
V gene: TRBV12-3/TRBV12-4
J gene: TRBJ2-7
D gene: TRBD1
clone size: NA

CDR3 protein: CASNSGGGADTQYF
CDR3 DNA: TGTGCCAGCAACTCGGGGGGAGGGGCAGATACGCAGTATTTT
V gene: TRBV6-6
J gene: TRBJ2-3
D gene: TRBD2
clone size: once

CDR3 protein: CASNRDSNQPQHF
CDR3 DNA: TGTGCCAGCAATCGGGATAGCAATCAGCCCCAGCATTTT
V gene: TRBV27
J gene: TRBJ1-5
D gene: NA
clone size: NA

CDR3 protein: CASSLGQASSYEQYF
CDR3 DNA: TGCGCCAGCAGCTTGGGGCAGGCCTCCTCCTACGAGCAGTACTTC
V gene: TRBV5-1
J gene: TRBJ2-7
D gene: NA
clone size: NA

CDR3 protein: CASSMGQATNEKLFF
CDR3 DNA: TGTGCCAGCAGCATGGGACAGGCAACTAATGAAAAACTGTTTTTT
V gene: TRBV7-9
J gene: TRBJ1-4
D gene: TRBD1
clone size: NA

CDR3 protein: CASSGTGLGAFF
CDR3 DNA: TGTGCCAGCAGCGGGACAGGGCTAGGGGCTTTCTTT
V gene: TRBV12-3/TRBV12-4
J gene: TRBJ1-1
D gene: TRBD1
clone size: NA

CDR3 protein: CASSKGGETQYF
CDR3 DNA: TGTGCCAGCAGCAAAGGTGGAGAGACCCAGTACTTC
V gene: TRBV3-1
J gene: TRBJ2-5
D gene: NA
clone size: NA

CDR3 protein: CATSLWPISTGELRELFF
CDR3 DNA: TGTGCCACCAGTCTATGGCCCATCTCGACAGGGGAGCTCCGGGAGCTGTTTTTT
V gene: TRBV24-1
J gene: TRBJ2-2
D gene: TRBD1
clone size: NA

CDR3 protein: CASSHRSEEEETQYF
CDR3 DNA: TGTGCCAGCAGCCACAGGTCGGAGGAGGAAGAGACCCAGTACTTC
V gene: TRBV11-1
J gene: TRBJ2-5
D gene: NA
clone size: NA

CDR3 protein: CASSQEPSSGANVLTF
CDR3 DNA: TGTGCCAGCAGCCAAGAACCGTCCTCTGGGGCCAACGTCCTGACTTTC
V gene: TRBV3-1
J gene: TRBJ2-6
D gene: NA
clone size: NA

CDR3 protein: CASSEGSPGNNSPLHF
CDR3 DNA: TGTGCCAGCAGCGAGGGGTCCCCAGGGAATAATTCACCCCTCCACTTT
V gene: TRBV9
J gene: TRBJ1-6
D gene: NA
clone size: NA

CDR3 protein: CASSLDPDRDTQYF
CDR3 DNA: TGCGCCAGCAGCTTGGACCCAGATCGAGATACGCAGTATTTT
V gene: TRBV5-1
J gene: TRBJ2-3
D gene: NA
clone size: NA

CDR3 protein: CASSQDANFYNEQFF
CDR3 DNA: TGTGCCAGCAGCCAAGATGCGAACTTCTACAATGAGCAGTTCTTC
V gene: TRBV3-1
J gene: TRBJ2-1
D gene: NA
clone size: NA

CDR3 protein: CASSRIETGRETQYF
CDR3 DNA: TGCGCCAGCAGCCGAATCGAGACAGGGAGGGAGACCCAGTACTTC
V gene: TRBV4-1
J gene: TRBJ2-5
D gene: NA
clone size: NA

CDR3 protein: CASSSPRTGVHGYTF
CDR3 DNA: TGTGCCAGCAGTTCTCCCCGGACAGGGGTTCATGGCTACACCTTC
V gene: TRBV27
J gene: TRBJ1-2
D gene: TRBD1
clone size: NA

CDR3 protein: CAWDPSGGIDTQYF
CDR3 DNA: TGTGCCTGGGACCCTAGCGGGGGCATAGATACGCAGTATTTT
V gene: TRBV30
J gene: TRBJ2-3
D gene: TRBD2
clone size: NA

CDR3 protein: CASSRLDNPYEQYF
CDR3 DNA: TGTGCCAGCAGCCGTCTGGACAACCCCTACGAGCAGTACTTC
V gene: TRBV14
J gene: TRBJ2-7
D gene: NA
clone size: NA

CDR3 protein: CASRLQNYGYTF
CDR3 DNA: TGTGCCAGCAGGTTACAGAACTATGGCTACACCTTC
V gene: TRBV28
J gene: TRBJ1-2
D gene: NA
clone size: NA

CDR3 protein: CATSRAQAVLHF
CDR3 DNA: TGTGCCACCAGCAGAGCCCAGGCGGTCCTCCACTTT
V gene: TRBV15
J gene: TRBJ1-6
D gene: NA
clone size: NA

CDR3 protein: CASSPAQLAGGTSYNEQFF
CDR3 DNA: TGTGCCAGCAGCCCCGCCCAACTAGCGGGGGGGACCTCCTACAATGAGCAGTTCTTC
V gene: TRBV4-2
J gene: TRBJ2-1
D gene: TRBD2
clone size: NA

CDR3 protein: CSARRGQNTEAFF
CDR3 DNA: TGCAGTGCTCGAAGGGGACAGAACACTGAAGCTTTCTTT
V gene: TRBV20-1
J gene: TRBJ1-1
D gene: NA
clone size: once

CDR3 protein: CASSFGSSGNTIYF
CDR3 DNA: TGTGCCAGCAGCTTCGGGAGCTCTGGAAACACCATATATTTT
V gene: TRBV5-5
J gene: TRBJ1-3
D gene: NA
clone size: NA

CDR3 protein: CATSDRQGSLDTQYF
CDR3 DNA: TGTGCCACCAGTGATCGACAGGGTTCGTTGGATACGCAGTATTTT
V gene: TRBV24-1
J gene: TRBJ2-3
D gene: TRBD1
clone size: NA

CDR3 protein: CATSDSRRDEETQYF
CDR3 DNA: TGTGCCACCAGTGATTCCCGGAGGGACGAAGAGACCCAGTACTTC
V gene: TRBV24-1
J gene: TRBJ2-5
D gene: NA
clone size: NA

CDR3 protein: CASSPSTGGAVSGQYF
CDR3 DNA: TGTGCCAGCAGTCCTTCAACAGGGGGCGCGGTATCAGGGCAGTACTTC
V gene: TRBV2
J gene: TRBJ2-7
D gene: TRBD1
clone size: NA

CDR3 protein: CAISEGEVTPLHF
CDR3 DNA: TGTGCCATCAGTGAGGGAGAAGTGACACCCCTCCACTTT
V gene: TRBV10-3
J gene: TRBJ1-6
D gene: NA
clone size: NA

CDR3 protein: CASSPRTSGGAGTQYF
CDR3 DNA: TGTGCCAGCAGCCCCAGGACTAGCGGGGGGGCAGGCACCCAGTACTTC
V gene: TRBV3-1
J gene: TRBJ2-5
D gene: TRBD2
clone size: once

CDR3 protein: CASSFGSEGFGGQFF
CDR3 DNA: TGTGCCAGCAGCTTTGGTAGCGAGGGATTTGGTGGTCAGTTCTTC
V gene: TRBV7-9
J gene: TRBJ2-1
D gene: NA
clone size: once

CDR3 protein: CASSPQFLRSGGNEQFF
CDR3 DNA: TGTGCCAGCAGCCCTCAGTTCCTAAGGTCAGGGGGCAATGAGCAGTTCTTC
V gene: TRBV9
J gene: TRBJ2-1
D gene: TRBD1
clone size: NA

CDR3 protein: CASSLNGGEAFF
CDR3 DNA: TGTGCCAGCTCCCTAAATGGTGGGGAAGCTTTCTTT
V gene: TRBV18
J gene: TRBJ1-1
D gene: NA
clone size: NA

CDR3 protein: CASSLQGEFTEAFF
CDR3 DNA: TGCGCCAGCAGCTTACAGGGAGAGTTCACTGAAGCTTTCTTT
V gene: TRBV5-1
J gene: TRBJ1-1
D gene: NA
clone size: NA

CDR3 protein: CASSPNNSPLHF
CDR3 DNA: TGTGCCAGCAGCCCGAATAATTCACCCCTCCACTTT
V gene: TRBV7-9
J gene: TRBJ1-6
D gene: NA
clone size: NA

CDR3 protein: CASSLGQGNSPLHF
CDR3 DNA: TGCGCCAGCAGCTTGGGGCAGGGCAATTCACCCCTCCACTTT
V gene: TRBV5-1
J gene: TRBJ1-6
D gene: NA
clone size: few

CDR3 protein: CASTPFTGTGGDTQYF
CDR3 DNA: TGTGCCAGCACCCCCTTCACCGGGACAGGAGGAGATACGCAGTATTTT
V gene: TRBV2
J gene: TRBJ2-3
D gene: TRBD1
clone size: NA